This TCR beta chain was profiled in a study of HIV-infected patients and healthy controls. This clonotype was found many times. One end of the junction fails to match germline, which may point to a read error. This CDR3 has 14 residues. In germline, CDR1 is LNHDA, CDR2 SQIVND (reference sequence). Antiretroviral therapy had run roughly three months, about 14 weeks, before follow-up blood collection. No cell fractionation was done, so the repertoire covers all unsorted peripheral blood T cells. Approximately 500 ng RNA was reverse transcribed with alpha and beta constant-region primers. Separate chain-specific third strand synthesis with multiplexing indices produced the alpha and beta libraries. TCRdb re-derived calls from the 5' RACE reads in MiXCR, one entry per CDR3 protein. The sample holds approximately 15,000 distinct CDR3 sequences, 12% seen once.

This clonotype was sampled from an adult with HIV infection. The donor label of this sample is uncertain. This sequence joins TRBV19 and TRBJ2-3; 10 nucleotides match TRBD2. This specimen was blood, taken during antiretroviral therapy. DNA for the CDR3: TGTGCCAGTAGTACTAGCGGGGGCACATATACGCAGTATTTT. Translated: CASSTSGGTYTQYF.